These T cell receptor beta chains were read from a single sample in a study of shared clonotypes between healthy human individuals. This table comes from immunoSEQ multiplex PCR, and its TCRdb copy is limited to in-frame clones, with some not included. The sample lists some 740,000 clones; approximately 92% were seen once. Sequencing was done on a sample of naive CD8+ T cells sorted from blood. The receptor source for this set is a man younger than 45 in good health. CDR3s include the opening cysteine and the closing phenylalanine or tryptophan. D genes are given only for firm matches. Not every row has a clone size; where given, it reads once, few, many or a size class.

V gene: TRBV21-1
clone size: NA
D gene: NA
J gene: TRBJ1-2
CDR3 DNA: TGTGCCAGCAGCAAAGTTACGGCTGGGGCCAACTATGGCTACACCTTC
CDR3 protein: CASSKVTAGANYGYTF

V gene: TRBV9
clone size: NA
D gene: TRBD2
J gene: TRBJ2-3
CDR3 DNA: TGTGCCAGCAGCAATCCTCGGGGGATAGCGGGAGCGAGCACAGATACGCAGTATTTT
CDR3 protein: CASSNPRGIAGASTDTQYF

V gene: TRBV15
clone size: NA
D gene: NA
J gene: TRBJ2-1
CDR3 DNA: TGTGCCACCATCCCGAGGGGAGGAGGGAGCTACAATGAGCAGTTCTTC
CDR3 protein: CATIPRGGGSYNEQFF

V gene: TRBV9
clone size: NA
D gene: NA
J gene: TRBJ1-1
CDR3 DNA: TGTGCCAGCAGCGCGGACAGATCCACTGAAGCTTTCTTT
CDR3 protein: CASSADRSTEAFF

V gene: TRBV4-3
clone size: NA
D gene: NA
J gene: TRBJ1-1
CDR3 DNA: TGCGCCAGCAGCCCCGGGTTAGTCTCTTACGATGGCACTGAAGCTTTCTTT
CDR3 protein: CASSPGLVSYDGTEAFF

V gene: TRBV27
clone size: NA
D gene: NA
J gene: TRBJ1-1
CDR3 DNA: TGTGCCAGCAGCGGGATTTGGGGGGCGAGTGGTGGCACTGAAGCTTTCTTT
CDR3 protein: CASSGIWGASGGTEAFF

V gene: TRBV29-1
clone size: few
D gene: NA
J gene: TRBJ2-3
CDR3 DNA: TGCAGCGTAGTTGGTGGACTCCCTGCGGATACGCAGTATTTT
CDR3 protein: CSVVGGLPADTQYF

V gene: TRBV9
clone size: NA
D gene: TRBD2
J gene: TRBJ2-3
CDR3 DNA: TGTGCCAGCAGCCCACCTACCTGGACTAGCGGTGCAGATACGCAGTATTTT
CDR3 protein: CASSPPTWTSGADTQYF

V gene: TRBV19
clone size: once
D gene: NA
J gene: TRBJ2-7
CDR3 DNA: TGTGCCAGTAGTATACCATGGACCGGGACGGACTCCTACGAGCAGTACTTC
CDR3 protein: CASSIPWTGTDSYEQYF

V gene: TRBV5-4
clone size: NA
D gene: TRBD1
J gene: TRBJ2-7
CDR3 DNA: TGTGCCAGCAGCCAATCTTGGACAGGGGGCTACGAGCAGTACTTC
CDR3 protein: CASSQSWTGGYEQYF

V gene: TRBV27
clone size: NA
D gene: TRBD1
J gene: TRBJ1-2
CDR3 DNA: TGTGCCAGCAGGGGGGGACAGCGGGGTTATGGCTACACCTTC
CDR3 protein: CASRGGQRGYGYTF

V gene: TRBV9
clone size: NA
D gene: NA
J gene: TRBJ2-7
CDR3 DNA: TGTGCCAGCAGCCCTTCCGGGGCCGAGCAGTACTTC
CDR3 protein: CASSPSGAEQYF

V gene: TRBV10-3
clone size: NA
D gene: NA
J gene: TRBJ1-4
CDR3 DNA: TGTGCCATCAGTGAGAAACTACATGAAAAACTGTTTTTT
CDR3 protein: CAISEKLHEKLFF

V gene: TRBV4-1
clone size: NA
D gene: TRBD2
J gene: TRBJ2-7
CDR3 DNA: TGCGCCAGCAGCCTAAGACTAGCGGGAAACTACGAGCAGTACTTC
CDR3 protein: CASSLRLAGNYEQYF

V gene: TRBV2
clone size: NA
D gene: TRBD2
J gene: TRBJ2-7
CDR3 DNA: TGTGCCAGCAGAAGAACAAGCGGGATCGGTCCCCTCGAGCAGTACTTC
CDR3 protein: CASRRTSGIGPLEQYF

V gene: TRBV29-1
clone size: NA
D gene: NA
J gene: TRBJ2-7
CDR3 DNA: TGCAGCGTTGAAGATTCGGCCGACGAGCAGTACTTC
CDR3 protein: CSVEDSADEQYF

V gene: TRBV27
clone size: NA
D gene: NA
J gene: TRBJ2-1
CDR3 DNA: TGTGCCAGCAGTTTTTACGGGACGTACAATGAGCAGTTCTTC
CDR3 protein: CASSFYGTYNEQFF

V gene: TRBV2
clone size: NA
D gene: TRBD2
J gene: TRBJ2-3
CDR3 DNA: TGTGCCAGATTGGGTGGGGGGGTCACCCAAACAACAGATACGCAGTATTTT
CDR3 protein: CARLGGGVTQTTDTQYF

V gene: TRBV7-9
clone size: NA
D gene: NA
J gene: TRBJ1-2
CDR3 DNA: TGTGCCAGCAGCGGGAGGGTAGGGGAAGAAGGAGGCTACACCTTC
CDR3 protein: CASSGRVGEEGGYTF

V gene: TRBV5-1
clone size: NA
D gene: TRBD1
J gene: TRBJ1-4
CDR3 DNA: TGCGCCAGCAGCTTGGCCCAGGGGACAGGGTCGTTGTATGAAAAACTGTTTTTT
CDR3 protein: CASSLAQGTGSLYEKLFF

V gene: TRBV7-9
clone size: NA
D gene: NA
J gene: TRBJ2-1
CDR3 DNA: TGTGCCAGCAGCCCTCAGGCCTCTAGCATTGGCGGCAATGAGCAGTTCTTC
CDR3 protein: CASSPQASSIGGNEQFF

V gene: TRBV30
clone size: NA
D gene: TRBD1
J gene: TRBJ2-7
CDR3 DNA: TGTGCCTGGAGTGTAGCCGGACAGGGGGCCTACGAGCAGTACTTC
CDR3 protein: CAWSVAGQGAYEQYF

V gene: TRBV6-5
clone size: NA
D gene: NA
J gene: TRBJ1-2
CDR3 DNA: TGTGCCAGCAGTTACCAGAGAGATAACTATGGCTACACCTTC
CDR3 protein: CASSYQRDNYGYTF

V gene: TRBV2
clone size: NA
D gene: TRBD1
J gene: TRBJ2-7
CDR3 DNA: TGTGCCAGCAGTGCGGACAGGGTTTCAGACGGAGAGTACTTC
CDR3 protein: CASSADRVSDGEYF

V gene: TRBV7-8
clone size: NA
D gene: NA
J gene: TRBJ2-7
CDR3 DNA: TGTGCCAGCAGCTTAAAACGGACTAACAACTACGAGCAGTACTTC
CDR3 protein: CASSLKRTNNYEQYF

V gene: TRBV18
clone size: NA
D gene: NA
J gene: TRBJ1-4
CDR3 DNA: TGTGCCAGCTCACGCTTACCCGGGGGAACAACTAATGAAAAACTGTTTTTT
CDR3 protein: CASSRLPGGTTNEKLFF

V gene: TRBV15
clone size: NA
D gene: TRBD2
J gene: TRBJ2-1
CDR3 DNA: TGTGCCACCAGGATAGCGGGAGGTCCGGACAATGAGCAGTTCTTC
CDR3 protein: CATRIAGGPDNEQFF

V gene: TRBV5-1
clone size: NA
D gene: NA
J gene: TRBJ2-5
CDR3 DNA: TGCGCCAGCAGCTTGGCACCGGGACACGGGAAAGAGACCCAGTACTTC
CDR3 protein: CASSLAPGHGKETQYF

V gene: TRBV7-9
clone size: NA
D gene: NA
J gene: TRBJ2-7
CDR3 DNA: TGTGCCAGCAGCCGGTATCCTAGCGACTACGAGCAGTACTTC
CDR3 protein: CASSRYPSDYEQYF

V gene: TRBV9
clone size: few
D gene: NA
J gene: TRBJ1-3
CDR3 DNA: TGTGCCAGCAGCTTAACACAGGGTCGAGGAAACACCATATATTTT
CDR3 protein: CASSLTQGRGNTIYF

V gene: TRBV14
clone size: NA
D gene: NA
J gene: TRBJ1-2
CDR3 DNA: TGTGCCAGCAGCCAAGTTAGGTCTGGCTACACCTTC
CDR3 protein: CASSQVRSGYTF

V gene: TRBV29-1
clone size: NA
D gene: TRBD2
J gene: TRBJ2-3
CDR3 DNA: TGCAGCGTTGAACTAGCGGGACGGGGAGATACGCAGTATTTT
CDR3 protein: CSVELAGRGDTQYF

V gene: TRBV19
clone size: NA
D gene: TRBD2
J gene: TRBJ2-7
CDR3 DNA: TGTGCCAGTAGTTTAGCGGGAGAGGGGGCCTACGAGCAGTACTTC
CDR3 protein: CASSLAGEGAYEQYF

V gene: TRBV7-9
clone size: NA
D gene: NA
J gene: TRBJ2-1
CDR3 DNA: TGTGCCAGCAGCTTTACTACACGGAGCTCCTACAATGAGCAGTTCTTC
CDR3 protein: CASSFTTRSSYNEQFF

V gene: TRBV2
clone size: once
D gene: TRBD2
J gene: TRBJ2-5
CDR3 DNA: TGTGCCAGCAGATCGGGACTAGCGGGCGGACAAGAGACCCAGTACTTC
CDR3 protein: CASRSGLAGGQETQYF

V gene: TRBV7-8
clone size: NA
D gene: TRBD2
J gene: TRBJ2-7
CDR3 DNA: TGTGCCAGCAGCTGGGGCGGGAGGGCCTACGAGCAGTACTTC
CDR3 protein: CASSWGGRAYEQYF

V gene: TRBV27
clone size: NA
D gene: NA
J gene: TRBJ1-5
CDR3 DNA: TGTGCCAGCAGTTGGAAAGGGCCATCACCGGGGCAGCCCCAGCATTTT
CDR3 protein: CASSWKGPSPGQPQHF

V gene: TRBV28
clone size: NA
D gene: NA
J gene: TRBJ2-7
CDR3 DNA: TGTGCCAGCAGTTACCTTTTGAACAGGGATAATTTCTACGAGCAGTACTTC
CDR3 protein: CASSYLLNRDNFYEQYF

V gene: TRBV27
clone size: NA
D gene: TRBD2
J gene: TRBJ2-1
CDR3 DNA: TGTGCCAGCAGTTTATGGGCCGGGAGGGCCGTGGGTGAGCAGTTCTTC
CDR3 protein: CASSLWAGRAVGEQFF

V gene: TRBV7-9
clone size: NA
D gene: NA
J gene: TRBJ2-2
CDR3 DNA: TGTGCCAGCATCGATAAAGGCGACCCGAACACCGGGGAGCTGTTTTTT
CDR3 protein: CASIDKGDPNTGELFF

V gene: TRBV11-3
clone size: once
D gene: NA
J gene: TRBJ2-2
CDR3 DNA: TGTGCCAGCAGCTCATGGGGGAGTGGGACCGGGGAGCTGTTTTTT
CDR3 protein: CASSSWGSGTGELFF

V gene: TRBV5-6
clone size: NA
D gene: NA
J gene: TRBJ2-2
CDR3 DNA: TGTGCCAGCAGCGGGGCGAACACCGGGGAGCTGTTTTTT
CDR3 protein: CASSGANTGELFF

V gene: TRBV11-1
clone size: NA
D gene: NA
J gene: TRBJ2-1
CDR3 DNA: TGTGCCAGCAGCTTTAACACCTTGAGCTCCTACAATGAGCAGTTCTTC
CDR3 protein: CASSFNTLSSYNEQFF

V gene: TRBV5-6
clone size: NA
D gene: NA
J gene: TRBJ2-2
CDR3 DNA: TGTGCCAGCAGTCTCGGGGTTAGCGGCCACACCGGGGAGCTGTTTTTT
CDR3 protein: CASSLGVSGHTGELFF

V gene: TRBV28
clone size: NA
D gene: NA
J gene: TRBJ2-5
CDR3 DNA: TGTGCCAGCACTGTTCGGGGCCAGTGGTACCAAGAGACCCAGTACTTC
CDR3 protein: CASTVRGQWYQETQYF

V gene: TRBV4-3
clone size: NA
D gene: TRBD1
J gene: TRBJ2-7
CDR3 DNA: TGCGCCAGCAGCCAAGATAGGGGGCCCTACGAGCAGTACTTC
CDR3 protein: CASSQDRGPYEQYF

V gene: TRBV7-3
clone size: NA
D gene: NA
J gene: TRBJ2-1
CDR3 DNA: TGTGCCAGCAGCCGAGAGGGCGGGCTAACCTACAATGAGCAGTTCTTC
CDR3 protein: CASSREGGLTYNEQFF

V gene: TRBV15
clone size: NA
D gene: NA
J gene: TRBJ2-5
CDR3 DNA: TGTGCCACCAGCAGCACTAGCAGACAGTACTTC
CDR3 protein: CATSSTSRQYF